This TCR beta chain was profiled in a study of OX40 agonist ivuxolimab in advanced cancers. The table came from immunoSEQ multiplex PCR; TCRdb's copy has only in-frame clones and leaves some out. This sample carries 77,000 or so clones, about nine tenths of them seen once, and the ten largest clones take approximately 0.81%. Germline CDR1 reads GTSNPN; CDR2 reads SVGIG (reference sequence). V shed 2 bases and J shed 0 bases, with 14 bases lying between them. This CDR3 comprises 16 residues. This clonotype was sampled from an adult with an advanced solid tumor such as melanoma, head and neck, liver or kidney cancer. The sequencing here drew on CD4+ or CD8+ T cells sorted from blood, taken in a trial of the OX40 agonist ivuxolimab. The rearrangement uses TRBV30 and TRBJ1-3, with D uncertain. The DNA for the CDR3 is TGTGCCTGGAGTCTTGGTCGGCGTCTCTCTGGAAACACCATATATTTT. Translating it yields CAWSLGRRLSGNTIYF.